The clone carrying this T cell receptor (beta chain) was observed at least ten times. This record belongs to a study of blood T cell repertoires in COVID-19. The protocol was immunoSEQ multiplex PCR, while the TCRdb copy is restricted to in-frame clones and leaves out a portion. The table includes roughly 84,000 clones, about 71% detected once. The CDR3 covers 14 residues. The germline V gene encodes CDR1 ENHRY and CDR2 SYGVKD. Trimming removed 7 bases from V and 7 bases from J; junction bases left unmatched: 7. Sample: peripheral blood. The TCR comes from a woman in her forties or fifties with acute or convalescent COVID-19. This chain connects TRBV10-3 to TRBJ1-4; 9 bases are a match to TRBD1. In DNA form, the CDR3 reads TGTGCCATCACCCGGACAGGGGTAGCTGAAAAACTGTTTTTT. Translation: CAITRTGVAEKLFF.